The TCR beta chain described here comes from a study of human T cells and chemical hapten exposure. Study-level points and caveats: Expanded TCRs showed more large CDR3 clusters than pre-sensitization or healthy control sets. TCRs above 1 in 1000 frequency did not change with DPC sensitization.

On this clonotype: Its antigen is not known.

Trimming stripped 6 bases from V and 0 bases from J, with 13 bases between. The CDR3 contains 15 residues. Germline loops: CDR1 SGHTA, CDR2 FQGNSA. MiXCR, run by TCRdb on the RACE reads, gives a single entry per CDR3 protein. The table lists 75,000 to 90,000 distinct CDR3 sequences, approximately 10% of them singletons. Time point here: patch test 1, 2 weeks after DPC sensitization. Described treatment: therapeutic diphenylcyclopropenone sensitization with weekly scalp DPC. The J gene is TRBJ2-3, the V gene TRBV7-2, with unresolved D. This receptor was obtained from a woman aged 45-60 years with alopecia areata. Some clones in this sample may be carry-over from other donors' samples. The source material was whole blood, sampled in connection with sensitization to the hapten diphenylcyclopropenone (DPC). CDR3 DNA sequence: TGTGCCAGCAGACCGAGCGCCGTAAGCACAGATACGCAGTATTTT. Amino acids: CASRPSAVSTDTQYF.